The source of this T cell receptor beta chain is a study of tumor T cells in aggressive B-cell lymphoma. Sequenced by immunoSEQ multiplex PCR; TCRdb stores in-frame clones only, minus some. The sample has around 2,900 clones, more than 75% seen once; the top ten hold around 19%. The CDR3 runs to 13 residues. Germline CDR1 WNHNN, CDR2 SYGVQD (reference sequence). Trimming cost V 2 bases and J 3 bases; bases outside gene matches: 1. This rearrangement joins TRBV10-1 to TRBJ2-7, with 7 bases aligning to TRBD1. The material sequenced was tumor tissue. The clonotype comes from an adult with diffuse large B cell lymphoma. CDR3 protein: CASSEGTDYEQYF. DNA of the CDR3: TGCGCCAGCAGTGAGGGGACAGACTACGAGCAGTACTTC.